This TCR beta chain was recorded in a study of blood T cell repertoires in COVID-19 (dated by TCRdb to about 2020). Study-wide context: Collaborator samples came from the United States, Italy and Spain and covered acute and convalescent phases of COVID-19. The material from the prospective study consisted of cDNA or gDNA derived from T cells, B-cell-depleted T cells, or PBMCs. The dataset comprised deeply sampled blood TCRbeta repertoires from subjects exposed to, actively infected with, or recovered from COVID-19. A freely available public database, intended as a resource for researchers studying the immune response to SARS-CoV-2, is where the repertoires were released. The samples were drawn from the first 160 participants of the ongoing ImmuneRACE study and from under 1,500 subjects provided by 6 global collaborators. The sample metadata nearly always contained a de-identified subject ID, COVID-19 status, age in years and sex. Where available, HLA class I and class II types were taken from metadata supplied by the sample provider and were not determined by assay-based typing.

Each collaborating institution followed its own protocols to collect whole blood in K2EDTA tubes. Collaborator samples were shipped for TCRbeta analysis as frozen whole blood, isolated PBMCs, or DNA extracted from either sample type. TCRbeta CDR3 regions were amplified from genomic DNA by means of the immunoSEQ Assay, a bias-controlled multiplex PCR. The study's processing was this. Within the assay, amplification of reference gene primers was used to estimate how many nucleated cells each sample contained. To quantify the absolute abundance of each unique TCRbeta CDR3 rearrangement, sequence reads were collapsed and filtered. For each sample, productive Simpson clonality was calculated by taking the square root of Simpson's diversity index across productive rearrangements. Sourced from immuneACCESS, this table was stored by TCRdb with only in-frame sequences that have V and J called. A share of the clones is absent; for the studies checked, an unresolved V gene accounts for under half, and the remainder has no known explanation. The D gene and trimming were derived from the DNA, and the V and J assignments and clone size from that table. This sample is represented by tens of thousands of clones; 65% to 90% of them were singletons. The leading ten clones occupy approximately 3.9% of the sample.

On the study overall, not on this receptor specifically: The quantity of clinical and demographic metadata differed by source and by participant and was supplied without curation.

V and J lose 2 bases and 3 bases, and a span of 7 bases separates them. The germline V gene (reference sequence) gives CDR1 as GTSNPN and CDR2 as SVGIG. The CDR3 measures 12 amino acids from cysteine to phenylalanine. The retained sequence is limited to the CDR3, 36 bases, with the frame set at the first base. As concerns this clone: Its antigen has not been determined. Base qualities are not at hand, and no much larger clone is one base apart.

The clonotype was recovered from a man between 60 and 75 years old with acute or convalescent COVID-19. The sample was peripheral blood. Here the chain combines TRBV30 and TRBJ2-5, with TRBD1 tentatively as D gene (6 bases match). The CDR3 in this case is CAWSHREETQYF. The nucleotides are TGTGCCTGGAGTCACAGGGAAGAGACCCAGTACTTC.